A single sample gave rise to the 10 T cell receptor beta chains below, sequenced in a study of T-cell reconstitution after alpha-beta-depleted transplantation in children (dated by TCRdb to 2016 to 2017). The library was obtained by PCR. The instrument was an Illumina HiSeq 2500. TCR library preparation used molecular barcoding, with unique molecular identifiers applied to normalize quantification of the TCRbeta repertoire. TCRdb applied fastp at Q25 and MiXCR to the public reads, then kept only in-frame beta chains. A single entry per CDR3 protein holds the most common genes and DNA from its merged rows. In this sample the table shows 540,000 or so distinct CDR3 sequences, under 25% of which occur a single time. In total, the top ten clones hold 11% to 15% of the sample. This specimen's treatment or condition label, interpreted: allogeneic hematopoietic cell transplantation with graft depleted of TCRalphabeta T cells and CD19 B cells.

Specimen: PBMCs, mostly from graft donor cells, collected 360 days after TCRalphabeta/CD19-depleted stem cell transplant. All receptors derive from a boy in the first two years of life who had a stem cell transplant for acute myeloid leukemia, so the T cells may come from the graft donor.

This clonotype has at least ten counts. The CDR3 DNA sequence: TGCAGTGCTTGGACGAGCGGGGTAGGTTACGAGCAGTACTTC. It translates to CSAWTSGVGYEQYF. The V gene is TRBV20-1, the J gene TRBJ2-7, with 7 bases aligning to TRBD2. This CDR3 spans 14 amino acids. Germline V gene data show CDR1 as DFQATT and CDR2 as SNEGSKA (reference sequence). J was trimmed by 4 bases and V by 5 bases; bases with no gene match: 11.

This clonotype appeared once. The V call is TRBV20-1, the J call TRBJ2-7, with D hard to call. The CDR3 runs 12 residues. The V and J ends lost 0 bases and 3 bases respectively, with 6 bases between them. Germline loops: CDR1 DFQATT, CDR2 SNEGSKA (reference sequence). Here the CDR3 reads CSARDMDYEQYV. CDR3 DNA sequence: TGCAGTGCTAGAGATATGGACTACGAGCAGTACGTC.

The CDR3 loop reads CATSRGAIQETQYF. In DNA, the CDR3 is TGTGCCACCAGCAGAGGGGCGATCCAAGAGACCCAGTACTTC. The rearrangement joins TRBV15 to TRBJ2-5, with no clear D. CDR3 length: 14 amino acids. CDR1 and CDR2 (germline): LNHNV, YYDKDF (reference sequence). Trimming removed 1 base at V and 1 base at J, with 7 bases between.

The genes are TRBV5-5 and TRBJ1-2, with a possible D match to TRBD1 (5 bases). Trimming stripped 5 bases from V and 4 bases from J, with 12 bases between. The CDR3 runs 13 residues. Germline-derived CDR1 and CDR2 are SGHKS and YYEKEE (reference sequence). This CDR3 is CASSYDRLYGYTF. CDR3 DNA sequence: TGTGCCAGCAGTTATGACAGACTCTATGGCTACACCTTC.

In DNA form, the CDR3 reads TGTGCCAGCAGCGAGCGCTACGGACAGGCCGCCTACGAGCAGTACTTC. Protein: CASSERYGQAAYEQYF. This sequence joins TRBV7-2 and TRBJ2-7; the match to TRBD1 covers 7 bases. In germline, CDR1 is SGHTA, CDR2 FQGNSA. V was pared by 5 bases and J by 2 bases, with 12 bases of the junction left unmatched. CDR3 length equals 16 residues.

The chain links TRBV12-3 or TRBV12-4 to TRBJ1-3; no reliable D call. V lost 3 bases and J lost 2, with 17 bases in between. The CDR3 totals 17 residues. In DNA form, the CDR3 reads TGTGCCAGCAGTTTGGCGAGAAGGGTTTTGACTGGAAACACCATATATTTT. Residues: CASSLARRVLTGNTIYF.

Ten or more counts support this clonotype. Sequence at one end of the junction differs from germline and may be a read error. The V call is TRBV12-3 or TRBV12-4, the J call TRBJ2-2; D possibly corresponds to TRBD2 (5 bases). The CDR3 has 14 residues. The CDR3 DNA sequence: TGTGCCAGTAGTTGGGGAGCGGACACCGGGGAGCTGTTTTTT. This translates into CASSWGADTGELFF.

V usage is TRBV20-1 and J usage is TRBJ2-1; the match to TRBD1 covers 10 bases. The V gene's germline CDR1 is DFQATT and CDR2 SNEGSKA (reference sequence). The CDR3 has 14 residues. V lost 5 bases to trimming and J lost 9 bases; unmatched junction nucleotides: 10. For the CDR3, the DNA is TGCAGTGCTGGGACGGGGACAGGGGCGTTTGAGCAGTTCTTC. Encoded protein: CSAGTGTGAFEQFF.

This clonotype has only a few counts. Written as DNA, the CDR3 is TGTGCCAGCAGCTCGCTCGAGGACGGAACCTACGAGCAGTACTTC. Residues: CASSSLEDGTYEQYF. V gene TRBV7-9 combines with J gene TRBJ2-7, with D unclear. There are 15 residues in the CDR3. From germline, CDR1 is SEHNR and CDR2 FQNEAQ (reference sequence). The V gene lost 4 bases and the J gene lost 2 bases, with 15 bases spanning the gap.

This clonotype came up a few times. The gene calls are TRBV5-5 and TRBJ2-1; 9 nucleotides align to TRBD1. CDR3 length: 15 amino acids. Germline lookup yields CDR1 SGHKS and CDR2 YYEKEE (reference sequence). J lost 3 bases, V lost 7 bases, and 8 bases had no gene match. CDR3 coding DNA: TGTGCCAGCTCCCGGGACAGGGTTAACTACAATGAGCAGTTCTTC. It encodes CASSRDRVNYNEQFF.